These 9 T cell receptor beta chains share one sample of origin, sequenced in a study of blood T cell repertoires in COVID-19. Clones were read by immunoSEQ multiplex PCR, and TCRdb kept only the in-frame ones, dropping some. Altogether a few hundred thousand clones are present, 75% to 90% being singletons, with the ten largest covering about 2.2%. The sequencing input was peripheral blood. These receptors were taken from a woman aged 45 to 65 who had recovered from COVID-19.

The chain couples TRBV19 to TRBJ2-4; 8 nucleotides agree with TRBD2. The V and J ends lost 5 bases and 6 bases, in that order; junction bases with no gene match: 6. The CDR3 sequence is 14 residues long. The germline gives CDR1 LNHDA, CDR2 SQIVND (reference sequence). CDR3 sequence: CASSPPGGLNIQYF. CDR3 bases: TGTGCCAGTAGTCCACCGGGGGGGCTAAACATTCAGTACTTC.

The chain is built from TRBV6-1 and TRBJ1-2; 9 bases are shared with TRBD1. Germline CDR1 MNHNS, CDR2 SASEGT. V was pared by 3 bases and J by 8 bases, with 7 bases of the junction left unmatched. This CDR3 contains 14 residues. This CDR3 is CASSDAGTGLGYTF. For the CDR3, the DNA is TGTGCCAGCAGTGACGCCGGGACAGGGTTAGGCTACACCTTC.

J is TRBJ1-2 and V is TRBV6-5; D remains unclear. The CDR3 has 15 residues. V lost 6 bases to trimming and J lost 4 bases, with 18 bases between them. Germline V gives CDR1 MNHEY, CDR2 SVGAGI. The CDR3 region is CASSQAGSRRYGYTF. CDR3 in DNA: TGTGCCAGCAGCCAGGCCGGCAGTCGTCGCTATGGCTACACCTTC.

This chain links TRBV7-3 with TRBJ2-7, with D unresolved. From germline, CDR1 is SGHTA and CDR2 FQGTGA. The V end was cut by 2 bases, the J end by 0 bases, with 11 bases between. The CDR3 contains 15 residues. CDR3 loop: CASSLFSAPSYEQYF. CDR3 bases: TGTGCCAGCAGCTTATTTTCAGCGCCCTCCTACGAGCAGTACTTC.

CDR3 DNA sequence: TGTGCCAGCAGCGTCAGGGGGCAAAGCACAGATACGCAGTATTTT. This gives the protein CASSVRGQSTDTQYF. The chain joins TRBV5-4 to TRBJ2-3; 8 bases are a match to TRBD1. Germline loops: CDR1 SGHNT, CDR2 YYREEE (reference sequence). The CDR3 loop spans 15 amino acids. Germline trimming cut 4 bases from V and 0 bases from J; bases unmatched to any gene: 4. Full variable domain (remainder filled in from reference TRBV5-4 and TRBJ2-3): ETGVTQSPTHLIKTRGQQVTLRCSSQSGHNTVSWYQQALGQGPQFIFQYYREEENGRGNFPPRFSGLQFPNYSSELNVNALELDDSALYLCASSVRGQSTDTQYFGPGTRLTVL.

The chain joins TRBV30 to TRBJ2-7, with a possible D match to TRBD1 (5 bases). V lost 1 base, J lost 3 bases, and 7 bases lay in between. This CDR3 region has 12 residues. The V gene's germline CDR1 is GTSNPN and CDR2 SVGIG (reference sequence). The CDR3 nucleotides read TGTGCCTGGAGTGGCAGGGACTACGAGCAGTACTTC. Amino acids: CAWSGRDYEQYF.

There are a few counts of this clone. V is TRBV3-1 (or the pseudogene TRBV3-2) and J is TRBJ2-5, with D possibly matching TRBD1 (5 bases). The CDR3 loop spans 15 amino acids. CDR1 LGHDT and CDR2 YNNKEL come from the germline V gene (reference sequence). Trimming cost V 0 bases and J 5 bases, with 13 bases left between them. The chain's CDR3 is CASSQEGVGHETQYF. The CDR3 bases are TGTGCCAGCAGCCAAGAAGGGGTCGGTCATGAGACCCAGTACTTC.

In this sample, this clone turned up once. The chain is built from TRBV7-8 and TRBJ2-1; unclear D gene. Germline values: CDR1 SGHVS, CDR2 FQNEAQ. The CDR3 has 13 amino acids. Trimming took off 5 bases at V and 0 bases at J, with 5 bases between the two ends. In DNA form, the CDR3 reads TGTGCCAGCAGCCGTCTCTCCTACAATGAGCAGTTCTTC. It is translated as CASSRLSYNEQFF. Based on the CDR3 plus reference TRBV7-8 and TRBJ2-1, the full variable domain is GAGVSQSPRYKVAKRGQDVALRCDPISGHVSLFWYQQALGQGPEFLTYFQNEAQLDKSGLPSDRFFAERPEGSVSTLKIQRTQQEDSAVYLCASSRLSYNEQFFGPGTRLTVL.

The chain employs TRBV28 and TRBJ1-5; the D is unclear. The V gene's germline CDR1 is MDHEN and CDR2 SYDVKM. Trimming took off 3 bases at V and 3 bases at J, with 6 bases between the two ends. The CDR3 totals 13 residues. The CDR3 region has the DNA TGTGCCAGCAGTTTCGAGTCCAATCAGCCCCAGCATTTT. Translation gives CASSFESNQPQHF.